This TCR beta chain was sequenced in a study of CXCR3-negative and CXCR3-positive naive CD8 T cells. CDR1 is SGHKS, CDR2 YYEKEE, per germline (reference sequence). The CDR3 contains 16 residues. 5' RACE that incorporated UMI labels was used to prepare the TRB cDNA libraries. TCRdb reprocessed the 5' RACE reads and reports one entry per CDR3 protein, with no DNA. This sample contains approximately 58,000 distinct CDR3 sequences. The rearrangement uses TRBV5-5 and TRBJ2-1; the D call of TRBD2 rests on TCRdb alone, since no DNA is present to check it. Sequencing input: naive CXCR3- CD8+ T cells from blood. Subset defined: CD45RO-CCR7+CD27+CD95- naive CD8+ T cells lacking CXCR3 (TNR3-). The TCR was taken from a human donor in good health. Some clones in this sample may be carry-over from other donors' samples. CDR3 amino acids: CASRAPTSGGANEQFF.